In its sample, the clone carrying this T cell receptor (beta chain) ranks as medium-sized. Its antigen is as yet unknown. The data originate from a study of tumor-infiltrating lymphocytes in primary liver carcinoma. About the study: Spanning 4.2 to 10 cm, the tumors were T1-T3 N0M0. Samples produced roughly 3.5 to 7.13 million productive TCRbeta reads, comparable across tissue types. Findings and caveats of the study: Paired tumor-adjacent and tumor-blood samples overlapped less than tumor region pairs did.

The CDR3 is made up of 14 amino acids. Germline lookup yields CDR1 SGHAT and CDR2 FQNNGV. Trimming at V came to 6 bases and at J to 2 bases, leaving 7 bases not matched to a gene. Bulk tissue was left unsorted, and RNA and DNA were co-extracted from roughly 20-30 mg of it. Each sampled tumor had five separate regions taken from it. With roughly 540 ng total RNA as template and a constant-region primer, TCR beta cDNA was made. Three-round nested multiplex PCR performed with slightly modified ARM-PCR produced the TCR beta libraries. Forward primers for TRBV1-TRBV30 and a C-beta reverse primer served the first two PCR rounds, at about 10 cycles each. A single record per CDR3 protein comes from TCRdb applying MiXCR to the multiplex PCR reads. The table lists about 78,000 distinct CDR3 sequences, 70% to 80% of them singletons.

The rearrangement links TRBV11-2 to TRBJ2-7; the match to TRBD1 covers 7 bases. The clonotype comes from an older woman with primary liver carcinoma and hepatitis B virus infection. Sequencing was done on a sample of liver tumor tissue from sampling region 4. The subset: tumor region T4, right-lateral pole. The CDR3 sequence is CASRSTGDTYEQYF. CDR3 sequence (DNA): TGTGCCAGCAGATCAACAGGGGACACCTACGAGCAGTACTTC.